This T cell receptor beta chain was recovered during a study of vaccination and CD4 T cells after COVID-19. Study-level background: A vaccine, either BNT162b2 or mRNA-1273, was given to participants in two doses.

Comment on this clonotype: What it binds is not known.

Treatment reported: roughly 11-day PBMC culture with coronavirus spike peptide pools or control peptides (ViraFEST assay). With 7 bases clipped from V and 3 bases from J, the junction kept 10 bases outside the gene matches. This CDR3 contains 14 residues. Germline V gene data show CDR1 as SQVTM and CDR2 as ANQGSEA. Overall study findings and caveats: The appearance of a median approximately 84% of reactive clones in convalescent patients occurred only post-vaccination.

Sequencing of cultured CD4+ T cell DNA used the Oncomine TCR Beta short-read assay. Genomic DNA was isolated from CD4+ T cells that had been cultured. TCRdb analysed the PCR reads with MiXCR anew, one entry per CDR3 protein. The sample records 15,000 to 20,000 distinct CDR3 sequences, around half being singletons. V and J are TRBV29-1 and TRBJ2-7; 9 bases are shared with TRBD1. The sample consisted of CD4+ T cells from blood, cultured in vitro, taken before SARS-CoV-2 vaccination. The source is a human donor who had recovered from COVID-19. CDR3 sequence reads: CSAGAPGQGYEQYF. The CDR3 DNA sequence: TGCAGCGCTGGGGCACCGGGACAGGGCTACGAGCAGTACTTC.